The 11 T cell receptor beta chains given below trace back to one sample, sequenced in a study of shared clonotypes between healthy human individuals. Clones were sequenced by immunoSEQ multiplex PCR, and TCRdb holds only the in-frame ones, with some missing. The sample lists around 510,000 clones; about 96% were seen once. The sequencing input was naive CD4+ T cells sorted from blood. Subset given: CD45RA+ positively selected. The receptors derive from a woman aged 25-40 years in good health.

The chain recombines TRBV5-6 with TRBJ2-1, with 10 bases fitting TRBD2. V shed 0 bases, J shed 3 bases, and the junction held 9 bases outside the gene matches. CDR1 is SGHDT and CDR2 is YYEEEE in the germline V gene. The CDR3 is made up of 18 amino acids. The CDR3 is CASSLARLAGAGYNEQFF. The CDR3, as DNA: TGTGCCAGCAGCTTGGCTCGGCTAGCGGGAGCTGGCTACAATGAGCAGTTCTTC.

The chain is built from TRBV6-6 and TRBJ1-2, with 9 nucleotides matching TRBD1. Trimming removed 4 bases from V and 11 bases from J; junction bases left unmatched: 5. CDR3 length: 12 amino acids. The germline V gene has CDR1 MNHNY and CDR2 SVGAGI (reference sequence). The DNA of the CDR3 is TGTGCCAGCAGTTCCGGGACAGGGACGTACACCTTC. Protein: CASSSGTGTYTF.

This chain links TRBV2 with TRBJ2-1; 9 bases align to TRBD2. V dropped 6 bases and J dropped 3; count of bases not matched to a gene: 3. Germline loops: CDR1 SNHLY, CDR2 FYNNEI. The CDR3 loop spans 14 amino acids. The CDR3 region is CASSQTSGYNEQFF. The DNA of the CDR3 is TGTGCCAGCAGCCAGACTAGCGGCTACAATGAGCAGTTCTTC.

This chain joins TRBV14 and TRBJ2-4; D unclear. CDR3 length: 17 residues. Germline V lookup: CDR1 SGHDN, CDR2 FVKESK. The V end was cut by 4 bases, the J end by 2 bases, with 18 bases between. CDR3 nucleotides: TGTGCCAGCAGCCTCTCCGGATGGAAGGGATCCAAAAACATTCAGTACTTC. Its translation: CASSLSGWKGSKNIQYF.

The V gene is TRBV28, the J gene TRBJ1-2; D is unclear. Trimming removed 4 bases at V and 3 bases at J, with 9 bases between. The CDR3 covers 13 residues. Germline-derived CDR1 and CDR2 are MDHEN and SYDVKM. This chain's CDR3 is CASSSVTHYGYTF. CDR3 DNA sequence: TGTGCCAGCAGTTCAGTCACTCACTATGGCTACACCTTC.

The V and J genes are TRBV5-1 and TRBJ1-1, with 10 bases aligning to TRBD1. V was clipped by 0 bases and J by 5 bases; unmatched bases: 4. From germline, CDR1 is SGHRS and CDR2 YFSETQ. This CDR3 has 15 amino acids. CDR3 nucleotide sequence: TGCGCCAGCAGCTTGGGGGACAGGGGAGGAACTGAAGCTTTCTTT. Translated: CASSLGDRGGTEAFF.

The chain is built from TRBV7-9 and TRBJ2-5; D not resolved. Between the trimmed V and J ends, which lost 3 bases and 5 bases, there was a span of 13 bases. This CDR3 is built from 14 residues. Germline CDR1 and CDR2: SEHNR and FQNEAQ (reference sequence). Here the CDR3 DNA reads TGTGCCAGCAGCTTTTCTATGGCTTTGGAGACCCAGTACTTC. This sequence encodes CASSFSMALETQYF.

This chain joins TRBV15 and TRBJ2-1; TRBD2 might be the D (5 bases). This CDR3 is 12 amino acids long. Trimming pared 4 bases from V and 6 bases from J, leaving 7 bases between. Looked up from germline, CDR1 is LNHNV and CDR2 is YYDKDF (reference sequence). CDR3 amino acids: CATSNTSNEQFF. The CDR3 bases are TGTGCCACCAGCAACACTAGCAATGAGCAGTTCTTC.

The rearrangement joins TRBV29-1 to TRBJ1-1; 8 bases map to TRBD1. J gave up 9 bases and V 0 bases, and 9 bases lay outside the gene matches. This CDR3 has 14 residues. The germline V gene has CDR1 SQVTM and CDR2 ANQGSEA. CDR3 sequence (DNA): TGCAGCGTTGAAGACTGGACAGGGCATGGAAAAGCTTTCTTT. It encodes CSVEDWTGHGKAFF. Variable domain in full (rest from reference TRBV29-1 and TRBJ1-1): SAVISQKPSRDICQRGTSLTIQCQVDSQVTMMFWYRQQPGQSLTLIATANQGSEATYESGFVIDKFPISRPNLTFSTLTVSNMSPEDSSIYLCSVEDWTGHGKAFFGQGTRLTVV.

The chain joins TRBV6-5 to TRBJ1-5; the D is unclear. Germline V CDR1 and CDR2: MNHEY, SVGAGI. The CDR3 totals 13 residues. The V gene lost 5 bases and the J gene lost 5 bases, with 10 bases spanning the gap. The CDR3 nucleotides are TGTGCCAGCAGTCGGGAGTCGGATCAGCCCCAGCATTTT. Its protein is CASSRESDQPQHF.

This clone has only one observation. The chain recombines TRBV28 with TRBJ1-4; D uncertain. With 3 bases removed from V and 2 bases from J, the gap between germline ends came to 7 bases. The length of the CDR3 is 14 residues. CDR1 is MDHEN, CDR2 SYDVKM, per germline. CDR3 residues: CASSFQRTNEKLFF. As DNA, the CDR3 is TGTGCCAGCAGTTTCCAGAGGACTAATGAAAAACTGTTTTTT.